This T cell receptor beta chain was sequenced for a study of blood T cell repertoires in COVID-19. Study context: COVID-19 samples collected from the United States, Italy and Spain covered acute and convalescent phases.

The germline CDR1 and CDR2 sequences are LNHDA and SQIVND (reference sequence). This CDR3 is 13 amino acids long. V was clipped by 5 bases and J by 5 bases, with 12 bases between them. Assay: immunoSEQ multiplex PCR; the TCRdb copy retains only in-frame clones and omits some. The sample contains some 140,000 clones, around 88% of which appear only once. The TCR originated in a middle-aged man with active or convalescent COVID-19. The source material was peripheral blood. The gene calls are TRBV19 and TRBJ1-2; D uncertain. The CDR3 DNA follows: TGTGCCAGTAGTCCGTCCCCCCTATATGGCTACACCTTC. Protein sequence: CASSPSPLYGYTF.